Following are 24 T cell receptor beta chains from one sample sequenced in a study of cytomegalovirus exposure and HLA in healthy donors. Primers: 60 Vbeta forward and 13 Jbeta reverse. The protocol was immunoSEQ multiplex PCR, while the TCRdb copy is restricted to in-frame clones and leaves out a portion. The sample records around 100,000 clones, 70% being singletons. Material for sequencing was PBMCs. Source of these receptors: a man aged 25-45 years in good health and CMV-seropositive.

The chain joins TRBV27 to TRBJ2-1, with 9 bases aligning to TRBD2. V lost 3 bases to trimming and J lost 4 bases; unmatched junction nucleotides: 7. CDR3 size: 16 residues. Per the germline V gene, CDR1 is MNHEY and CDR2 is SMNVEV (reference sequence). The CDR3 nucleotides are TGTGCCAGCAGTTTGGGCGGGCTAGCGGGATACAATGAGCAGTTCTTC. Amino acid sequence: CASSLGGLAGYNEQFF.

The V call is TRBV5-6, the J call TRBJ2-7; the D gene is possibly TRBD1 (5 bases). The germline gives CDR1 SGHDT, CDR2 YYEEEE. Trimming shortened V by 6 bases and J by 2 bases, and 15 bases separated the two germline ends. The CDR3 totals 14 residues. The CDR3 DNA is TGTGCCAGCACCACCTACGACAGAACCTACGAGCAGTACGTC. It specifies CASTTYDRTYEQYV.

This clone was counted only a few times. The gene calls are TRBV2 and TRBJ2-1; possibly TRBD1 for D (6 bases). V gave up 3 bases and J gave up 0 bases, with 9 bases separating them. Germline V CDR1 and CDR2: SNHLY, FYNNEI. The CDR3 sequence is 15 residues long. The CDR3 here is CASSETGFSYNEQFF. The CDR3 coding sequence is TGTGCCAGCAGTGAGACAGGCTTCTCCTACAATGAGCAGTTCTTC.

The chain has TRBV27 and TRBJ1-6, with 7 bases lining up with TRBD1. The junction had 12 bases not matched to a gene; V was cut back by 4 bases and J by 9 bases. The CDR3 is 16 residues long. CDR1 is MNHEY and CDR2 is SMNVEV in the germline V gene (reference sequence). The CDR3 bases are TGTGCCAGCAGTTCCTCTCCTACAGGGGTAGGTTCACCCCTCCACTTT. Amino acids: CASSSSPTGVGSPLHF.

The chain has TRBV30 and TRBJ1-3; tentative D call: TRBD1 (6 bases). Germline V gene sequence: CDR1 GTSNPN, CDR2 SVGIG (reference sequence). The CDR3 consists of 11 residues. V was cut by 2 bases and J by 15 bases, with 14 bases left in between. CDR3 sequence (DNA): TGTGCCTGGAGTACAGGGTCCCATAGATATTTT. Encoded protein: CAWSTGSHRYF.

In DNA form, the CDR3 reads TGTGCCAGCAGCTTAGAAGCGGGAGGGCCCCCCGAGCAGTTCTTC. It codes for CASSLEAGGPPEQFF. The chain recombines TRBV7-2 with TRBJ2-1; 10 bases fit TRBD2. The CDR3 has 15 amino acids. Germline values: CDR1 SGHTA, CDR2 FQGNSA. Unmatched junction bases numbered 7, after V lost 1 base and J lost 10 bases.

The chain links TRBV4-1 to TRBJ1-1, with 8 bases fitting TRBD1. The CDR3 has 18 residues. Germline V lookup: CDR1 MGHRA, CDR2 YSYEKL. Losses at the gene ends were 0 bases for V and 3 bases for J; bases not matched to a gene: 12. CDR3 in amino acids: CASSQDLDRVREDTEAFF. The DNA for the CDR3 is TGCGCCAGCAGCCAAGATCTGGACAGGGTAAGGGAGGACACTGAAGCTTTCTTT.

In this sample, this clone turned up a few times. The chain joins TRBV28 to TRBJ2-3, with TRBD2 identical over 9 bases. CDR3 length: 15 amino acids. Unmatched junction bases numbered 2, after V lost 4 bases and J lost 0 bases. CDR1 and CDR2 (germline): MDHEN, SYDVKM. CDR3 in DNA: TGTGCCAGCAGTTCTAGCGGGGTTAGCACAGATACGCAGTATTTT. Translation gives CASSSSGVSTDTQYF. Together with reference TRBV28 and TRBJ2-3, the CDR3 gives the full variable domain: DVKVTQSSRYLVKRTGEKVFLECVQDMDHENMFWYRQDPGLGLRLIYFSYDVKMKEKGDIPEGYSVSREKKERFSLILESASTNQTSMYLCASSSSGVSTDTQYFGPGTRLTVL.

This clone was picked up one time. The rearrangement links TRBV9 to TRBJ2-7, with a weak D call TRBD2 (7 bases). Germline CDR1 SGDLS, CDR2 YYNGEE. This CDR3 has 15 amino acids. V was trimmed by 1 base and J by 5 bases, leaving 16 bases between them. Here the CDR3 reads CASSVWGGAYDEQYF. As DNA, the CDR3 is TGTGCCAGCAGCGTATGGGGGGGGGCCTACGACGAGCAGTACTTC. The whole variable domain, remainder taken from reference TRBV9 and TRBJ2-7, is DSGVTQTPKHLITATGQRVTLRCSPRSGDLSVYWYQQSLDQGLQFLIQYYNGEERAKGNILERFSAQQFPDLHSELNLSSLELGDSALYFCASSVWGGAYDEQYFGPGTRLTVT.

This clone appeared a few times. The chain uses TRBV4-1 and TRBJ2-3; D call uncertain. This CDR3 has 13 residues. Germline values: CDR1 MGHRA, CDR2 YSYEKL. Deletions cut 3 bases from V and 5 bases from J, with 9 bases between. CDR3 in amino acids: CASSHIAEDTQYF. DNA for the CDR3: TGCGCCAGCAGCCATATAGCAGAAGATACGCAGTATTTT.

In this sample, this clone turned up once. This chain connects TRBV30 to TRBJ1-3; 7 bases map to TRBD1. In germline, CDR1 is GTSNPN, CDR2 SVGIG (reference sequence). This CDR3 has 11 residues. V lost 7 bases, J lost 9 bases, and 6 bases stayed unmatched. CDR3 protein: CAFGTDGTIYF. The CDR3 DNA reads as TGTGCCTTCGGGACAGATGGCACCATATATTTT.

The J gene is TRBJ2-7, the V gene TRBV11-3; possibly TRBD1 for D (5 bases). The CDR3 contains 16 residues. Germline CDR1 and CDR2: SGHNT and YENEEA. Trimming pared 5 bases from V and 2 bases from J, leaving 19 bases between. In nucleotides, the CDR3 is TGTGCCAGCAGCCAGAGACAGCTCCGGGTGACCTACGAGCAGTACGTC. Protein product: CASSQRQLRVTYEQYV.

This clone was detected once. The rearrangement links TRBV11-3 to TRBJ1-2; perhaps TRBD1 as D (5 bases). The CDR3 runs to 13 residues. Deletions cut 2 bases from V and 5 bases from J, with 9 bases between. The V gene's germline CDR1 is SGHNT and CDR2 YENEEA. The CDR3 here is CASSLSGLYGYTF. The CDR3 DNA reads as TGTGCCAGCAGCTTATCAGGGCTTTATGGCTACACCTTC.

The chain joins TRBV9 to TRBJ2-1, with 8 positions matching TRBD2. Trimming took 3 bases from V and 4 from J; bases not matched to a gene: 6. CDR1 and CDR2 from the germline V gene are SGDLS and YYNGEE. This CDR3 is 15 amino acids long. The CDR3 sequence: CASSETSAVYNEQFF. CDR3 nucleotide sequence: TGTGCCAGCAGCGAGACTAGCGCGGTTTACAATGAGCAGTTCTTC.

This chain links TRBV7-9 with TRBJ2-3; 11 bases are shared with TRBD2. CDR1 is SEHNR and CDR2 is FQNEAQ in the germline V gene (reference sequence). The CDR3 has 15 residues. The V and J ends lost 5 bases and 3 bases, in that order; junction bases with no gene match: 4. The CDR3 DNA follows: TGTGCCAGCAGCGTTAGCGGGGGGGAAACAGATACGCAGTATTTT. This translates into CASSVSGGETDTQYF.

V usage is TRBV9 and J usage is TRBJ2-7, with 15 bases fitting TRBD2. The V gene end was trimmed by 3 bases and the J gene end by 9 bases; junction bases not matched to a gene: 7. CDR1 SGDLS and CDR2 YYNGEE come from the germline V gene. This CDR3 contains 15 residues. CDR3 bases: TGTGCCAGCAGCGCCGGGACTAGCGGGGGGTCCGGGCAGTACTTC. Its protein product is CASSAGTSGGSGQYF.

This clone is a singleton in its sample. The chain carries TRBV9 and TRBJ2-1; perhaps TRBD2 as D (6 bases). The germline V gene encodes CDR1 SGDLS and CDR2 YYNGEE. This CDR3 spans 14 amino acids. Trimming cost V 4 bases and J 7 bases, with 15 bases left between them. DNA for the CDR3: TGTGCCAGCAGCCCCATCACTGGGGGGAATGAGCAGTTCTTC. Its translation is CASSPITGGNEQFF.

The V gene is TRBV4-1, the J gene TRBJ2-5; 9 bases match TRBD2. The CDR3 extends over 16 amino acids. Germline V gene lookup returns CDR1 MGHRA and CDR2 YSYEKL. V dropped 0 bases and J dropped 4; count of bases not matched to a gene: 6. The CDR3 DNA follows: TGCGCCAGCAGCCAAGATCGGGCTAGCGGGGCAGAGACCCAGTACTTC. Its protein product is CASSQDRASGAETQYF.

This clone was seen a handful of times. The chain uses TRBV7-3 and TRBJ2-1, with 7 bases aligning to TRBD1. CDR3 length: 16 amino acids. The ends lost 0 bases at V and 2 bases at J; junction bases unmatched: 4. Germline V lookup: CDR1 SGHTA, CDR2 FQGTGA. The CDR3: CASSLTGDSAYNEQFF. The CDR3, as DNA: TGTGCCAGCAGCTTAACGGGGGACAGCGCCTACAATGAGCAGTTCTTC.

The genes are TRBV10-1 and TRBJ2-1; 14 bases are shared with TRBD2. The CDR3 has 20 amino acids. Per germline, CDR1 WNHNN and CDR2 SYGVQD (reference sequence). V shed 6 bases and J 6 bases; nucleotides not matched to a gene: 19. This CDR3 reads CASSPSAAGLAGEGGNEQFF. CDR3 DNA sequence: TGCGCCAGCAGCCCTTCGGCCGCGGGACTAGCGGGAGAAGGTGGCAATGAGCAGTTCTTC.

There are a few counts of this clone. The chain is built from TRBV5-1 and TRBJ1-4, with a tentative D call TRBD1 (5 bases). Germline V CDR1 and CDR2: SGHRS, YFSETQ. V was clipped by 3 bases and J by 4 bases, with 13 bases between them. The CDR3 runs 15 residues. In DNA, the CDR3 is TGCGCCAGCAGCTACCTGGGGGGGATTAATGAAAAACTGTTTTTT. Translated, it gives CASSYLGGINEKLFF. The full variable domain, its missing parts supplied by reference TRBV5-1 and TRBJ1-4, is KAGVTQTPRYLIKTRGQQVTLSCSPISGHRSVSWYQQTPGQGLQFLFEYFSETQRNKGNFPGRFSGRQFSNSRSEMNVSTLELGDSALYLCASSYLGGINEKLFFGSGTQLSVL.

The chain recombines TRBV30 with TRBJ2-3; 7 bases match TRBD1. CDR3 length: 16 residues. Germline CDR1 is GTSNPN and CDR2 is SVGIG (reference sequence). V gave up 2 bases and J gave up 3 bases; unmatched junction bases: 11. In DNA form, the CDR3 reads TGTGCCTGGAGTTCGAGGGACAGAACTTGGACAGATACGCAGTATTTT. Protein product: CAWSSRDRTWTDTQYF.

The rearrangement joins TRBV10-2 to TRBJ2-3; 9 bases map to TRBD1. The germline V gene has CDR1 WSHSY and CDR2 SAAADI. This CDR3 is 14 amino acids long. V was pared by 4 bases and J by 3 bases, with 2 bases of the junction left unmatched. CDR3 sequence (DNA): TGCGCCAGCAGTGCGACAGGGGGGACAGATACGCAGTATTTT. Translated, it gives CASSATGGTDTQYF.

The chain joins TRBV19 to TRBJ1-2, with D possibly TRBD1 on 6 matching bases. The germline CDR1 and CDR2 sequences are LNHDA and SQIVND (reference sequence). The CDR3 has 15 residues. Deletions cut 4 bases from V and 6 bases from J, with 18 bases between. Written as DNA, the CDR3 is TGTGCCAGTAGTACCCTCCAGGGGACGGCGGATGGCTACACCTTC. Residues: CASSTLQGTADGYTF.